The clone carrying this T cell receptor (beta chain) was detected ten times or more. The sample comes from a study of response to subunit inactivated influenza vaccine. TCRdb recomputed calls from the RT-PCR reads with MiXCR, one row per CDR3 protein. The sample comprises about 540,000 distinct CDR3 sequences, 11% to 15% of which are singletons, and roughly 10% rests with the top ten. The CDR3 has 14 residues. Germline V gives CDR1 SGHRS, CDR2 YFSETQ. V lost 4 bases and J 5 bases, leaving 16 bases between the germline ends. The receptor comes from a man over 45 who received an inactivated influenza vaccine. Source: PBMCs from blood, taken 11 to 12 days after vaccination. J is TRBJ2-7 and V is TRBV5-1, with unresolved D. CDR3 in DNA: TGCGCCAGCAGCCCAAGTGGGGTGAAGAACGAGCAGTACTTC. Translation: CASSPSGVKNEQYF.